A single sample is the source of the 32 T cell receptor beta chains below, sequenced in a study of T and B cells in COVID-19 patients. TRB rearrangements were amplified by multiplex PCR with BIOMED2 TRB-A/B primers. From the multiplex PCR reads, TCRdb called clonotypes with MiXCR, one entry per CDR3 protein. Altogether 23,000 or so distinct CDR3 sequences are present, under 35% being singletons, with the ten largest covering roughly 1.9%. Each TRB amplification used about 250-550 ng of genomic DNA from blood. The sequenced sample was blood. These receptors all come from a human donor who had recovered from COVID-19.

The rearrangement links TRBV6-5 to TRBJ2-3; TRBD2 matches at 10 bases. Trimming removed 6 bases from V and 0 bases from J; junction bases left unmatched: 6. The CDR3 totals 16 residues. The V gene's germline CDR1 is MNHEY and CDR2 SVGAGI. The chain's CDR3 is CASSPSGGASTDTQYF. The CDR3 coding sequence is TGTGCCAGCAGCCCCAGCGGGGGGGCAAGCACAGATACGCAGTATTTT.

Within the sample, this clonotype is medium-sized. The chain combines TRBV27 with TRBJ2-3; D not certain. This CDR3 is 13 amino acids long. The germline gives CDR1 MNHEY, CDR2 SMNVEV (reference sequence). V lost 2 bases, J lost 2 bases, and 5 bases lay in between. CDR3 protein: CASSLPYTDTQYF. CDR3 bases: TGTGCCAGCAGTTTACCCTACACAGATACGCAGTATTTT.

This clonotype has more than one count but fewer than ten. The chain couples TRBV11-3 to TRBJ2-7; D possibly corresponds to TRBD1 (6 bases). The length of the CDR3 is 14 residues. Per germline, CDR1 SGHNT and CDR2 YENEEA. Trimming cost V 5 bases and J 2 bases, with 13 bases left between them. Here the CDR3 reads CASSLSTGAYEQYF. For the CDR3, the DNA is TGTGCCAGCAGCCTCTCGACAGGAGCCTACGAGCAGTACTTC. The variable domain in full, completed from reference TRBV11-3 and TRBJ2-7, reads EAGVVQSPRYKIIEKKQPVAFWCNPISGHNTLYWYLQNLGQGPELLIRYENEEAVDDSQLPKDRFSAERLKGVDSTLKIQPAELGDSAVYLCASSLSTGAYEQYFGPGTRLTVT.

This clonotype has a handful of counts. The chain joins TRBV20-1 to TRBJ1-5; possibly TRBD1 for D (6 bases). The ends were cut back, 5 bases at V and 3 bases at J, with 14 bases in the middle. The V gene's germline CDR1 is DFQATT and CDR2 SNEGSKA (reference sequence). The CDR3 has 14 amino acids. CDR3 bases: TGCAGTGCTTCGACAGGCGACCTCAATCAGCCCCAGCATTTT. It translates to CSASTGDLNQPQHF.

The chain couples TRBV11-3 to TRBJ1-1, with D possibly TRBD1 on 6 matching bases. This CDR3 is built from 15 residues. From germline, CDR1 is SGHNT and CDR2 YENEEA. The ends were cut back, 2 bases at V and 1 base at J, with 11 bases in the middle. This CDR3 is CASSLIGGENTEAFF. The DNA of the CDR3 is TGTGCCAGCAGCTTAATAGGGGGAGAGAACACTGAAGCTTTCTTT.

The V gene is TRBV10-1, the J gene TRBJ2-7, with D possibly matching TRBD1 (6 bases). V lost 2 bases, J lost 0 bases, and 8 bases lay in between. Germline-derived CDR1 and CDR2 are WNHNN and SYGVQD (reference sequence). There are 14 residues in the CDR3. The CDR3 coding sequence is TGCGCCAGCAGTGAGGGACAGAGCTCCTACGAGCAGTACTTC. The encoded protein is CASSEGQSSYEQYF.

The genes are TRBV20-1 and TRBJ2-7; 9 positions agree with TRBD1. Germline V gene lookup returns CDR1 DFQATT and CDR2 SNEGSKA (reference sequence). V trimming: 5 bases; J trimming: 4 bases; junction bases outside the gene matches: 12. The CDR3 is 15 residues long. The CDR3 here is CSAYRAQGASYEQYF. The DNA of the CDR3 is TGCAGTGCTTACAGAGCACAGGGGGCGTCATACGAGCAGTACTTC.

The V call is TRBV11-3, the J call TRBJ2-7, with 9 bases fitting TRBD1. The V gene's germline CDR1 is SGHNT and CDR2 YENEEA. V was pared by 4 bases and J by 12 bases, with 4 bases of the junction left unmatched. The CDR3 loop spans 11 amino acids. CDR3 loop: CASSWTGVTYF. The CDR3 nucleotides are TGTGCCAGCAGCTGGACAGGGGTGACGTACTTC.

This clonotype was seen only a few times. The rearrangement joins TRBV6-1 to TRBJ2-1; the match to TRBD2 covers 9 bases. The CDR3 consists of 15 residues. CDR1 is MNHNS and CDR2 is SASEGT in the germline V gene. The V gene end was trimmed by 1 base and the J gene end by 2 bases; junction bases not matched to a gene: 0. The CDR3 DNA reads TGTGCCAGCAGTGAAGTAGCGGGGGCCTACAATGAGCAGTTCTTC. It translates to CASSEVAGAYNEQFF.

This clonotype was seen a single time. This may stem from a read error, because a much larger clone lies one nucleotide away. This chain joins TRBV11-3 and TRBJ2-5; TRBD2 aligns across 8 bases. CDR3 length: 15 amino acids. J gave up 5 bases and V 4 bases, and 9 bases lay outside the gene matches. CDR1 is SGHNT, CDR2 YENEEA, per germline. CDR3 region: CASSSNSGAQETQYF. In DNA, the CDR3 is TGTGCCAGCAGCTCGAATAGCGGGGCCCAGGAGACCCAGTACTTC. Based on the CDR3 plus reference TRBV11-3 and TRBJ2-5, the full variable domain is EAGVVQSPRYKIIEKKQPVAFWCNPISGHNTLYWYLQNLGQGPELLIRYENEEAVDDSQLPKDRFSAERLKGVDSTLKIQPAELGDSAVYLCASSSNSGAQETQYFGPGTRLLVL.

This chain uses TRBV12-3 or TRBV12-4 with TRBJ1-1; D is perhaps TRBD1 (5 bases). The CDR3 loop spans 12 amino acids. The germline V and J ends were trimmed by 4 bases and 5 bases, with 8 bases remaining between them. The CDR3 is CASSWGGTEAFF. The CDR3, as DNA: TGTGCCAGCAGTTGGGGCGGGACTGAAGCTTTCTTT.

J is TRBJ2-3 and V is TRBV29-1, with 9 bases that match TRBD1. Germline-derived CDR1 and CDR2 are SQVTM and ANQGSEA. The CDR3 is made up of 16 amino acids. Unmatched junction bases numbered 16, after V lost 7 bases and J lost 5 bases. The CDR3 DNA is TGCAGCGCGAGGGAACCGGGACAGGGCTTTGGAGATACGCAGTATTTT. Protein sequence: CSAREPGQGFGDTQYF.

With respect to this clonotype: The junction does not match germline at one end; this may be a read error. The chain joins TRBV11-3 to TRBJ1-6, with TRBD1 as a possible D gene (6 bases). This CDR3 has 17 residues. Germline V lookup: CDR1 SGHNT, CDR2 YENEEA. Here the CDR3 DNA reads TGTGCCAGCAGTTTAGTTGCAGGGGCATCCTATAATTCACCCCTCCACTTT. Encoded protein: CASSLVAGASYNSPLHF.

This clonotype is labeled as medium-sized (0.01 to 0.1%). The rearrangement uses TRBV19 and TRBJ2-1; TRBD2 aligns across 15 bases. Germline-derived CDR1 and CDR2 are LNHDA and SQIVND (reference sequence). The CDR3 spans 14 residues. Germline trimming cut 7 bases from V and 11 bases from J; bases unmatched to any gene: 6. The CDR3 region has the DNA TGTGCCAGTATCGGGACTAGCGGGGGGCCAAAGCAGTTCTTC. It encodes CASIGTSGGPKQFF.

This clonotype was observed a handful of times. The rearrangement links TRBV7-6 to TRBJ2-5; D is unclear. This CDR3 comprises 14 residues. Germline V gene sequence: CDR1 SGHVS, CDR2 FNYEAQ. Trimming took off 5 bases at V and 5 bases at J, with 15 bases between the two ends. CDR3 in DNA: TGTGCCAGCAGCCCAGCCCTAGTCCCCGAGACCCAGTACTTC. The encoded protein is CASSPALVPETQYF.

This chain connects TRBV19 to TRBJ2-2, with 9 bases aligning to TRBD1. The trim removed 5 bases at V and 4 bases at J, leaving 8 bases unmatched. Looked up from germline, CDR1 is LNHDA and CDR2 is SQIVND (reference sequence). The CDR3 sequence is 16 residues long. The CDR3: CASSSQGQGGTGELFF. Here the CDR3 DNA reads TGTGCCAGTAGTTCCCAGGGACAGGGAGGCACCGGGGAGCTGTTTTTT.

To note about this clonotype: A much larger clone is a single base away; this may be a read error. The chain employs TRBV18 and TRBJ2-3; a possible D gene is TRBD1 (6 bases). The CDR3 totals 13 residues. The germline gives CDR1 KGHSH, CDR2 LQKENI. The V end lost 2 bases, the J end lost 5 bases, and 8 bases lay between the germline ends. The CDR3 nucleotides are TGTGCCAGCTCACCAGGGGGCGTAGATACGCAGTATTTT. It yields the protein CASSPGGVDTQYF.

Concerning this clonotype itself: Compared with germline, one end of the junction differs, possibly owing to a read error. The V gene is TRBV5-5, the J gene TRBJ2-7, with D perhaps TRBD1 (6 bases). Germline V CDR1 and CDR2: SGHKS, YYEKEE (reference sequence). The CDR3 runs to 14 residues. The CDR3 region is CASSLYPGVGEQYF. The CDR3 region has the DNA TGCGCCAGCAGCTTGTACCCAGGGGTCGGGGAGCAGTACTTC.

This clonotype is classed as medium-sized (0.01 to 0.1%). CDR3 sequence (DNA): TGTGCCTTCCGCCCGACAGGTTTCTTCTACGAGCAGTACTTC. This gives the protein CAFRPTGFFYEQYF. The V gene is TRBV30, the J gene TRBJ2-7; D perhaps matches TRBD1 (6 bases). CDR1 and CDR2 (germline): GTSNPN, SVGIG (reference sequence). Trimming removed 7 bases at V and 3 bases at J, with 19 bases between. This CDR3 comprises 14 residues.

In regard to this clonotype: A much larger clone is a single base away; this may be a read error. The chain links TRBV7-4 to TRBJ2-7; D gene ambiguous. Germline values: CDR1 SGHVT, CDR2 SQSDAQ. The CDR3 covers 13 residues. CDR3: CASSHRSSYEQHF. The CDR3 region has the DNA TGTGCCAGCAGCCACAGAAGCTCCTACGAGCAGCACTTC.

By share, this clonotype ranks as medium-sized (0.01 to 0.1%). This rearrangement joins TRBV6-5 to TRBJ2-7; 8 nucleotides align to TRBD1. J was trimmed by 6 bases and V by 6 bases; bases with no gene match: 4. The CDR3 consists of 12 residues. Germline CDR1 reads MNHEY; CDR2 reads SVGAGI. In DNA, the CDR3 is TGTGCCAGCAGCTACAGGGGGTCCGAGCAGTACTTC. Translation gives CASSYRGSEQYF.

The chain joins TRBV6-1 to TRBJ2-7, with TRBD1 identical over 9 bases. The CDR3 is 15 amino acids. CDR1 is MNHNS and CDR2 is SASEGT in the germline V gene. V gave up 8 bases and J gave up 2 bases; unmatched junction bases: 10. CDR3 in DNA: TGTGCCAGCCTATTGGACAGGGGTGGACCCTACGAGCAGTACTTC. Protein: CASLLDRGGPYEQYF.

This chain connects TRBV6-5 to TRBJ1-5; D gene ambiguous. Germline CDR1 is MNHEY and CDR2 is SVGAGI. V lost 5 bases, J lost 14 bases, and 10 bases lay in between. CDR3 length: 10 amino acids. CDR3 DNA: TGTGCCAGCAGTGATATGAATAAGCATTTT. Translated, it gives CASSDMNKHF.

This clonotype was observed a handful of times. The CDR3 DNA reads TGTGCCAGCAGTGAAGAAGTGGGTCATTCCTACGAGCAGTACTTC. Its translation: CASSEEVGHSYEQYF. V and J are TRBV6-1 and TRBJ2-7; D ambiguous. Deletions cut 1 base from V and 1 base from J, with 11 bases between. In germline, CDR1 is MNHNS, CDR2 SASEGT. CDR3 length: 15 amino acids.

The V call is TRBV11-3, the J call TRBJ1-2, with 9 positions matching TRBD1. The CDR3 length is 15 residues. CDR1 is SGHNT, CDR2 YENEEA, per germline. The ends lost 7 bases at V and 2 bases at J; junction bases unmatched: 8. The CDR3 sequence: CASTPGDRDNYGYTF. Here the CDR3 DNA reads TGTGCCAGCACCCCCGGGGACAGGGACAACTATGGCTACACCTTC.

By sample share, this clonotype is medium-sized. This chain uses TRBV11-3 with TRBJ2-7; D uncertain. The germline V gene encodes CDR1 SGHNT and CDR2 YENEEA. This CDR3 is 14 amino acids long. V gave up 7 bases and J gave up 1 base, with 14 bases separating them. For the CDR3, the DNA is TGTGCCAGCACCCCCCCCGGCAGTTCCTACGAGCAGTACTTC. This translates into CASTPPGSSYEQYF.

The sample holds many counts of this clonotype. J is TRBJ2-2 and V is TRBV30; weak D call: TRBD2 (7 bases). Trimming stripped 2 bases from V and 8 bases from J, with 12 bases between. The CDR3 extends over 13 amino acids. From germline, CDR1 is GTSNPN and CDR2 SVGIG (reference sequence). The CDR3 reads CAWSHGGLGELFF. The CDR3 DNA reads TGTGCCTGGAGTCACGGGGGGCTGGGGGAGCTGTTTTTT.

In DNA, the CDR3 is TGCAGTGCTACAAAACGGCAGTCTAGCGGGGGGGCCGGTGCTGAGCAGTTCTTC. It encodes CSATKRQSSGGAGAEQFF. The chain carries TRBV20-1 and TRBJ2-1; 12 bases line up with TRBD2. This CDR3 contains 18 residues. Germline V lookup: CDR1 DFQATT, CDR2 SNEGSKA (reference sequence). The ends lost 4 bases at V and 9 bases at J; junction bases unmatched: 19.

The CDR3 here is CASSRTSGGGEQFF. CDR3 nucleotide sequence: TGTGCCAGCAGCCGGACTAGCGGGGGAGGTGAGCAGTTCTTC. The chain links TRBV11-3 to TRBJ2-1; TRBD2 agrees at 13 bases. This CDR3 is built from 14 residues. The ends lost 5 bases at V and 9 bases at J; junction bases unmatched: 4. Germline V gives CDR1 SGHNT, CDR2 YENEEA.

This clonotype was seen many times. The rearrangement joins TRBV19 to TRBJ2-3; D possibly corresponds to TRBD1 (6 bases). Trimming shortened V by 3 bases and J by 13 bases, and 17 bases separated the two germline ends. The CDR3 length is 13 residues. CDR1 is LNHDA and CDR2 is SQIVND in the germline V gene (reference sequence). As DNA, the CDR3 is TGTGCCAGTAGTATTTCAAAGGGGCCAGGGGAGTATTTT. Its translation: CASSISKGPGEYF.

This chain connects TRBV18 to TRBJ2-7; tentative D call: TRBD1 (6 bases). The CDR3 contains 15 residues. The V and J ends lost 3 bases and 3 bases respectively, with 15 bases between them. From germline, CDR1 is KGHSH and CDR2 LQKENI. CDR3 DNA: TGTGCCAGCTCACCGAATTCGGGACATATCTACGAGCAGTACTTC. Protein: CASSPNSGHIYEQYF.

A few counts support this clonotype. The chain joins TRBV6-2 or TRBV6-3 to TRBJ1-1; 12 positions match TRBD1. The trim removed 4 bases at V and 4 bases at J, leaving 4 bases unmatched. Germline assignment: CDR1 MNHEY and CDR2 SVGEGT. The CDR3 length is 15 residues. The CDR3 DNA follows: TGTGCCAGCAGTTGGGACAGGGGGCTTGGCACTGAAGCTTTCTTT. Translated: CASSWDRGLGTEAFF.